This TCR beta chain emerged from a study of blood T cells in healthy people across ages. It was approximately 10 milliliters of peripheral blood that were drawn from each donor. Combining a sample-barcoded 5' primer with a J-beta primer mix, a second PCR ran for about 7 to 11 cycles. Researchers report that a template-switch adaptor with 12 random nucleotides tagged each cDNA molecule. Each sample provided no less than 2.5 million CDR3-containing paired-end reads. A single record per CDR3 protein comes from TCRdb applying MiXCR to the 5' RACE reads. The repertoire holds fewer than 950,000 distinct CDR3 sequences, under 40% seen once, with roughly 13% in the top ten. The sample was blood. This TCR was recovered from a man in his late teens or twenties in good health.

The CDR3 sequence is CASSPEAIGQFF. CDR3 DNA sequence: TGTGCCAGCAGTCCCGAAGCAATCGGGCAGTTCTTC. This chain joins TRBV12-3 or TRBV12-4 and TRBJ2-1; no clear D gene. The CDR3 consists of 12 residues. Trimming took off 5 bases at V and 12 bases at J, with 14 bases between the two ends.